The 29 T cell receptor beta chains below all came from one sample that was sequenced in a study of beta chain features in type 1 diabetes. Reverse transcribing all isolated RNA meant expressed TCRB transcripts were sequenced. Using immunoSEQ multiplex PCR, the repertoire was profiled, and TCRdb retains in-frame clones only, with some absent. The sample has approximately 380,000 clones, roughly 16% seen once. Sequenced material: naive CD4+ T cells from blood. The receptors were sampled from a woman between 18 and 29 years old in good health.

The chain combines TRBV5-1 with TRBJ2-4; possible D gene TRBD2, 7 bases. Germline V gene data show CDR1 as SGHRS and CDR2 as YFSETQ. Trimming cost V 2 bases and J 5 bases, with 17 bases left between them. The CDR3 is 16 residues long. This CDR3 reads CASSFVSGGIENIQYF. The CDR3 DNA sequence: TGCGCCAGCAGCTTCGTTTCGGGGGGCATAGAAAACATTCAGTACTTC.

There are a few counts of this clone. This sample includes further DNA sequences coding for the same CDR3. The V and J genes are TRBV28 and TRBJ2-7; 9 positions match TRBD1. Per the germline V gene, CDR1 is MDHEN and CDR2 is SYDVKM. V was clipped by 2 bases and J by 4 bases; unmatched bases: 3. CDR3 length: 14 amino acids. In nucleotides, the CDR3 is TGTGCCAGCAGTTTAACGGGACAGGGTTACGAGCAGTACTTC. Protein product: CASSLTGQGYEQYF.

This clone was detected only a few times. The V call is TRBV7-9, the J call TRBJ1-2; D may be TRBD1 (5 bases). The CDR3 is 13 residues long. Germline V gene lookup returns CDR1 SEHNR and CDR2 FQNEAQ (reference sequence). V lost 7 bases and J 3 bases, leaving 12 bases between the germline ends. The CDR3 sequence is CASTLWGDYGYTF. CDR3 sequence (DNA): TGTGCCAGCACCCTGTGGGGGGACTATGGCTACACCTTC.

The CDR3 nucleotides are TGCGCCAGCGGGGTACCGGGACAGTACTCCACCGGGGAGCTGTTTTTT. Translated, it gives CASGVPGQYSTGELFF. This rearrangement joins TRBV5-1 to TRBJ2-2; TRBD1 matches at 7 bases. Germline assignment: CDR1 SGHRS and CDR2 YFSETQ. The CDR3 has 16 amino acids. V shed 7 bases and J 4 bases; nucleotides not matched to a gene: 13.

V gene TRBV30 combines with J gene TRBJ2-7; 7 positions agree with TRBD1. The CDR3 covers 12 residues. V lost 4 bases to trimming and J lost 5 bases; unmatched junction nucleotides: 5. From germline, CDR1 is GTSNPN and CDR2 SVGIG (reference sequence). This CDR3 is CAWKQGVHEQYF. Written as DNA, the CDR3 is TGTGCCTGGAAGCAGGGGGTCCACGAGCAGTACTTC.

This clone was detected only a few times. The V call is TRBV5-1, the J call TRBJ1-4, with D possibly being TRBD1 (6 bases). The CDR3 has 14 residues. Germline V CDR1 and CDR2: SGHRS, YFSETQ. Trimming took 4 bases from V and 6 from J, leaving 13 bases between them. The CDR3 loop is CASSPGTNYEKLFF. The CDR3 region has the DNA TGCGCCAGCAGCCCCGGGACAAATTATGAAAAACTGTTTTTT.

The table lists this clone with a few counts. V usage is TRBV28 and J usage is TRBJ2-1, with D possibly being TRBD2 (6 bases). Between the trimmed V and J ends, which lost 1 base and 4 bases, there was a span of 11 bases. The CDR3 covers 15 residues. Germline lookup yields CDR1 MDHEN and CDR2 SYDVKM. CDR3 amino acids: CASSLSTGRYNEQFF. CDR3 sequence (DNA): TGTGCCAGCAGTTTATCCACCGGGAGATACAATGAGCAGTTCTTC.

This clone has more than one count but fewer than ten. The chain couples TRBV30 to TRBJ1-6; the D is unclear. This CDR3 has 12 residues. V lost 2 bases to trimming and J lost 8 bases, with 7 bases between them. Germline CDR1 is GTSNPN and CDR2 is SVGIG (reference sequence). The CDR3: CAWSLRDSPLHF. CDR3 DNA: TGTGCCTGGAGTCTGAGGGATTCACCCCTCCACTTT.

CDR3 in amino acids: CASSYAVEQYF. The CDR3 nucleotides are TGTGCCAGCAGCTACGCAGTAGAGCAGTACTTC. This sequence joins TRBV7-9 and TRBJ2-7; D is undetermined. Per germline, CDR1 SEHNR and CDR2 FQNEAQ (reference sequence). This CDR3 is 11 amino acids long. The ends were cut back, 4 bases at V and 7 bases at J, with 8 bases in the middle.

The genes are TRBV28 and TRBJ2-5; D is possibly TRBD1 (5 bases). Trimming stripped 3 bases from V and 0 bases from J, with 8 bases between. The CDR3 length is 14 residues. Germline CDR1 reads MDHEN; CDR2 reads SYDVKM. The CDR3 here is CASSLLGDQETQYF. The CDR3 DNA is TGTGCCAGCAGTTTGCTAGGGGACCAAGAGACCCAGTACTTC. Using reference TRBV28 and TRBJ2-5 for the parts outside the CDR3, the full variable domain is DVKVTQSSRYLVKRTGEKVFLECVQDMDHENMFWYRQDPGLGLRLIYFSYDVKMKEKGDIPEGYSVSREKKERFSLILESASTNQTSMYLCASSLLGDQETQYFGPGTRLLVL.

CDR3 in amino acids: CASSLTSGISTDTQYF. CDR3 coding DNA: TGTGCCAGCAGCCTGACTAGCGGGATTAGCACAGATACGCAGTATTTT. V and J are TRBV9 and TRBJ2-3; TRBD2 agrees at 11 bases. Trimming removed 4 bases from V and 0 bases from J; junction bases left unmatched: 4. CDR1 and CDR2 (germline): SGDLS, YYNGEE. The CDR3 contains 16 residues.

This clone has only a few counts. The CDR3 DNA follows: TGTGCCAGCTCACTCACTAGCGGGAATTACAATGAGCAGTTCTTC. Translation gives CASSLTSGNYNEQFF. The V gene is TRBV18, the J gene TRBJ2-1; TRBD2 aligns across 10 bases. The junction had 4 bases not matched to a gene; V was cut back by 4 bases and J by 4 bases. The CDR3 extends over 15 amino acids. CDR1 and CDR2 (germline): KGHSH, LQKENI.

This clone has a handful of counts. The chain uses TRBV4-1 and TRBJ2-1, with D possibly TRBD1 on 6 matching bases. The germline gives CDR1 MGHRA, CDR2 YSYEKL. The V gene lost 3 bases and the J gene lost 13 bases, with 13 bases spanning the gap. The CDR3 consists of 12 residues. The CDR3 protein is CASSQDGQRQFF. In nucleotides, the CDR3 is TGCGCCAGCAGCCAGGACGGACAGCGACAGTTCTTC.

This clone came up a few times. This chain links TRBV5-4 with TRBJ1-1; D uncertain. The CDR3 spans 12 residues. The ends were cut back, 5 bases at V and 6 bases at J, with 11 bases in the middle. The V gene's germline CDR1 is SGHNT and CDR2 YYREEE (reference sequence). The CDR3 loop reads CASRDGEAEAFF. CDR3 in DNA: TGTGCCAGCAGGGATGGGGAGGCTGAAGCTTTCTTT.

This clone came up a few times. A read error may account for a junction end that differs from germline. V usage is TRBV7-9 and J usage is TRBJ2-1; D ambiguous. Germline CDR1 and CDR2: SEHNR and FQNEAQ (reference sequence). This CDR3 contains 9 residues. DNA for the CDR3: TGTGCCAGCAGCACCTCGACACTCTTC. Its protein product is CASSTSTLF.

The chain is built from TRBV19 and TRBJ1-5; the D gene is possibly TRBD1 (5 bases). Trimming pared 5 bases from V and 3 bases from J, leaving 14 bases between. The CDR3 is 15 amino acids. CDR1 LNHDA and CDR2 SQIVND come from the germline V gene (reference sequence). The CDR3 sequence: CASSRFDSLNQPQHF. Here the CDR3 DNA reads TGTGCCAGTAGTCGATTCGACAGTCTCAATCAGCCCCAGCATTTT.

V usage is TRBV29-1 and J usage is TRBJ2-5; 7 bases fit TRBD2. Germline V CDR1 and CDR2: SQVTM, ANQGSEA. Trimming removed 4 bases from V and 5 bases from J; junction bases left unmatched: 13. The CDR3 runs 15 residues. Here the CDR3 reads CSVAWVGGPRETQYF. The CDR3 DNA reads TGCAGCGTTGCGTGGGTGGGAGGGCCCCGGGAGACCCAGTACTTC.

The chain employs TRBV7-2 and TRBJ2-5; TRBD2 agrees at 8 bases. The CDR3 consists of 15 residues. Germline V lookup: CDR1 SGHTA, CDR2 FQGNSA. V was clipped by 5 bases and J by 2 bases; unmatched bases: 7. CDR3 nucleotide sequence: TGTGCCAGCAGCATACGGGGGGGGTTACAAGAGACCCAGTACTTC. Translated: CASSIRGGLQETQYF.

This clone was recorded a few times. This chain's CDR3 is CSVVEGGMQETQYF. The DNA of the CDR3 is TGCAGCGTTGTGGAGGGAGGGATGCAAGAGACCCAGTACTTC. The rearrangement uses TRBV29-1 and TRBJ2-5; 7 nucleotides agree with TRBD2. This CDR3 contains 14 residues. Germline V gene lookup returns CDR1 SQVTM and CDR2 ANQGSEA. After removal of 4 bases from V and 2 bases from J, the junction contained 7 bases not matched to a gene.

Only a few counts were recorded for this clone. V gene TRBV19 combines with J gene TRBJ1-1, with 8 bases aligning to TRBD1. The CDR3 runs 15 residues. Germline loops: CDR1 LNHDA, CDR2 SQIVND (reference sequence). V gave up 5 bases and J gave up 6 bases; unmatched junction bases: 11. The CDR3 bases are TGTGCCAGTAGTTCCCGGACAGGGACTAACTCTGAAGCTTTCTTT. As protein: CASSSRTGTNSEAFF.

The rearrangement uses TRBV5-4 and TRBJ2-7, with D possibly matching TRBD2 (5 bases). The CDR3 length is 15 residues. In germline, CDR1 is SGHNT, CDR2 YYREEE (reference sequence). The ends were cut back, 5 bases at V and 6 bases at J, with 21 bases in the middle. CDR3 bases: TGTGCCAGCAGTGTGAAAGGTGGACTTACGTCCGAGCAGTACTTC. This translates into CASSVKGGLTSEQYF. The variable domain in full, completed from reference TRBV5-4 and TRBJ2-7, reads ETGVTQSPTHLIKTRGQQVTLRCSSQSGHNTVSWYQQALGQGPQFIFQYYREEENGRGNFPPRFSGLQFPNYSSELNVNALELDDSALYLCASSVKGGLTSEQYFGPGTRLTVT.

The chain has TRBV28 and TRBJ2-5; the D gene is possibly TRBD2 (6 bases). Germline CDR1 is MDHEN and CDR2 is SYDVKM. V was clipped by 4 bases and J by 1 base, with 13 bases between them. This CDR3 spans 15 amino acids. In DNA form, the CDR3 reads TGTGCCAGCAGTTCGCCTCGAGCGGGCCAAGAGACCCAGTACTTC. It codes for CASSSPRAGQETQYF.

There are a few counts of this clone. The chain joins TRBV11-3 to TRBJ2-1; D is undetermined. This CDR3 contains 15 residues. Germline assignment: CDR1 SGHNT and CDR2 YENEEA. V dropped 4 bases and J dropped 3 bases, with 13 bases sitting between them. The CDR3 spells CASSSEGALYNEQFF. The CDR3 DNA sequence: TGTGCCAGCAGCTCAGAAGGAGCACTCTACAATGAGCAGTTCTTC.

This sequence joins TRBV7-3 and TRBJ1-5; 7 bases match TRBD1. This CDR3 contains 15 residues. Germline CDR1 is SGHTA and CDR2 is FQGTGA. The junction had 6 bases not matched to a gene; V was cut back by 5 bases and J by 2 bases. CDR3 nucleotide sequence: TGTGCCAGCAGCCGCGCAGGGGGAGGCAATCAGCCCCAGCATTTT. Amino acid sequence: CASSRAGGGNQPQHF.

In this sample, this clone turned up a few times. CDR3 loop: CASSLWQGNEQYF. The DNA of the CDR3 is TGTGCCAGCAGTTTGTGGCAGGGTAACGAGCAGTACTTC. The gene calls are TRBV28 and TRBJ2-7, with D possibly being TRBD1 (5 bases). The CDR3 runs 13 residues. V was clipped by 3 bases and J by 5 bases, with 11 bases between them. CDR1 and CDR2 from the germline V gene are MDHEN and SYDVKM.

The chain recombines TRBV10-3 with TRBJ2-7, with 13 bases identical to TRBD2. CDR3 length: 16 residues. J lost 4 bases, V lost 6 bases, and 9 bases had no gene match. Germline V CDR1 and CDR2: ENHRY, SYGVKD. The CDR3 DNA sequence: TGTGCCATCAGCCCGGGACTAGCGGGAAAAGTTTACGAGCAGTACTTC. Amino acids: CAISPGLAGKVYEQYF.

The rearrangement uses TRBV6-5 and TRBJ2-1; D remains ambiguous. The CDR3 has 11 residues. Germline V CDR1 and CDR2: MNHEY, SVGAGI. V was trimmed by 2 bases and J by 10 bases, leaving 6 bases between them. The CDR3 DNA reads as TGTGCCAGCAGTTACCAGCGAGAGCAGTTCTTC. Its protein product is CASSYQREQFF.

This clone was counted only a few times. This sequence joins TRBV28 and TRBJ1-5, with 7 bases aligning to TRBD1. The V and J ends lost 5 bases and 1 base, in that order; junction bases with no gene match: 2. CDR1 and CDR2 from the germline V gene are MDHEN and SYDVKM. The CDR3 runs 14 residues. The chain's CDR3 is CASSPGGSNQPQHF. The CDR3 bases are TGTGCCAGCAGTCCAGGGGGGAGCAATCAGCCCCAGCATTTT.

V gene TRBV28 combines with J gene TRBJ2-7; 11 bases are a match to TRBD1. The ends lost 5 bases at V and 4 bases at J; junction bases unmatched: 7. The CDR3 sequence is 15 residues long. CDR1 and CDR2 from the germline V gene are MDHEN and SYDVKM. The CDR3 bases are TGTGCCAGCAGTCGCCGGACAGGGGGCCGTTACGAGCAGTACTTC. Translation: CASSRRTGGRYEQYF.